This TCR beta chain was sequenced during a study of CXCR3-negative and CXCR3-positive naive CD8 T cells (dated by TCRdb to the late 2010s). Describing the broader study: In total, approximately 140 million TRB reads were obtained, or roughly 1.5 +/- 0.3 million reads per library. The TRBV-TRBJ cluster analysis covered naive subsets from 5 donors and memory cells from 3 donors. Diversity and physicochemical repertoire analyses covered some eleven donors pooled from two independent experiments.

For sequencing, a NextSeq 550 was employed. The Human TCR Profiling Kit (MiLaboratory) was used to make UMI-labeled 5' RACE TRB cDNA libraries. cDNA synthesis used the entire amount of extracted RNA, and PCR amplification then used the entire amount of cDNA produced. The libraries were made side by side, with each library going through the same number of PCR cycles. Processing in the source paper ran as follows. With a minimum of two reads required per UMI, MIGEC and MiXCR pulled out about 52,000 +/- 9,100 unique UMI-labeled TRB cDNA molecules from each library. Each library averaged about 37,000 +/- 9,700 functional in-frame TRB CDR3 nucleotide clonotypes without stop codons. After downsampling to 5000 UMI-labeled TRB molecules per sample, diversity metrics, including normalized Shannon-Wiener and Chao1, were computed in VDJtools. For the central five CDR3 residues, VDJtools calculated physicochemical properties weighted by clonotype size, namely interaction energy, strength, volume and Kidera factor 4. Following TCRdb reprocessing, every CDR3 protein sequence forms one entry, and DNA is not provided. None of the V and J calls come from the authors' own analysis; TCRdb made them. The data table for this sample lists about 90,000 distinct CDR3 sequences. 0.82% of the sample is taken by the ten largest.

Broader findings and caveats from the paper: Freshly isolated PBMCs were used for most assays because CXCR3 expression went down partially after cryopreservation. TRB CDR3s from CXCR3-positive naive cells showed higher hydrophobicity (lower Kidera factor 4), lower energy, and higher strength and volume indices than CXCR3-negative naive cells. Comparably high repertoire diversity was found in both naive subsets, whereas much lower repertoire diversity was found in memory CD8+ T cells. Naive CXCR3-negative and CXCR3-positive cells from the same donor showed similar TRBV-TRBJ usage, whereas memory cells showed distinct patterns. Surface CD5, linked to self-reactivity in mice, was comparable between naive subsets; TCR interaction strength was therefore also inferred from TRB CDR3 physicochemical properties.

Worth noting for this clonotype: Its antigen specificity is not known.

For each CD8+ T cell subset, flow sorting was done in triplicate, and roughly 320,000 cells per subset went directly into RLT lysis buffer. To keep memory contaminants out, a stringent definition of naive CD8+ T cells was applied: CD45RO-CCR7+CD27+CD95-. Peripheral blood mononuclear cells were isolated from buffy coats by standard density gradient centrifugation. A FACSAria III was used to flow-sort naive CD8+ T cells into CXCR3-negative and CXCR3-positive populations. An RNeasy Mini Kit was used to extract total RNA from the sorted cells. Including cysteine and phenylalanine, the CDR3 has 11 amino acids. The record lacks a DNA sequence.

The chain is encoded by TRBV21-1 joined to TRBJ1-5. TRBV21-1 is a pseudogene locus. This clonotype originated in a human donor in good health. Some clones in this sample may be carry-over from other donors' samples. The sequenced sample was naive CXCR3+ CD8+ T cells from blood. The intended sense of this specimen's cell subset or site label: CD45RO-CCR7+CD27+CD95- naive CD8+ T cells expressing CXCR3 (TNR3+). For the CDR3, the sequence is CASSGSKPQHF.